Listed here are 10 T cell receptor beta chains from one sample, sequenced in a study of control samples from healthy donors and cancer patients. Only in-frame clones appear in the TCRdb table, and some are missing; sequencing was by immunoSEQ multiplex PCR. The data contain about 34,000 clones, 86% of them seen just once; the ten biggest clones take up 1.5% to 2%. The sample taken for sequencing was PBMCs. The receptor source for this set is a woman aged 40 to 50 with lung cancer.

This clone was counted a few times. This chain uses TRBV27 with TRBJ2-5, with 8 bases identical to TRBD1. V trimming: 3 bases; J trimming: 5 bases; junction bases outside the gene matches: 17. The CDR3 has 18 amino acids. Germline values: CDR1 MNHEY, CDR2 SMNVEV (reference sequence). CDR3 sequence: CASSFSGRVTGALETQYF. As DNA, the CDR3 is TGTGCCAGCAGTTTCTCAGGCCGTGTGACAGGGGCCCTTGAGACCCAGTACTTC.

The chain is built from TRBV5-1 and TRBJ2-7, with 8 nucleotides matching TRBD1. CDR1 SGHRS and CDR2 YFSETQ come from the germline V gene. The J segment lost 2 bases and the V segment lost 4 bases, leaving 5 bases of the junction unmatched. The CDR3 loop spans 14 amino acids. The CDR3 DNA follows: TGCGCCAGCAGCATGGGACAGGCAACCTACGAGCAGTACTTC. Its translation is CASSMGQATYEQYF.

The chain links TRBV4-2 to TRBJ1-3, with 7 bases lining up with TRBD1. The V gene end was trimmed by 0 bases and the J gene end by 4 bases; junction bases not matched to a gene: 9. Per the germline V gene, CDR1 is LGHNA and CDR2 is YNFKEQ. The CDR3 sequence is 17 residues long. The CDR3 DNA follows: TGTGCCAGCAGCCAAGAGGATACCAGGGGGTACGGAAACACCATATATTTT. Encoded protein: CASSQEDTRGYGNTIYF.

The chain has TRBV7-8 and TRBJ1-2; TRBD1 matches at 8 bases. The germline CDR1 and CDR2 sequences are SGHVS and FQNEAQ. The CDR3 length is 17 residues. After removal of 2 bases from V and 0 bases from J, the junction contained 8 bases not matched to a gene. The CDR3 nucleotides are TGTGCCAGCAGCTTACGTGGGACAGGACTAGCTAACTATGGCTACACCTTC. Translating gives CASSLRGTGLANYGYTF.

CDR3 nucleotide sequence: TGTGCCAGCAGCACCCGGACAGGTGTGGGGCAGACCCAGTACTTC. This translates into CASSTRTGVGQTQYF. The chain joins TRBV7-2 to TRBJ2-5, with TRBD1 matching 7 bases. V lost 5 bases and J lost 6; bases outside the gene matches: 12. The CDR3 is 15 residues long. CDR1 is SGHTA and CDR2 is FQGNSA in the germline V gene.

The chain recombines TRBV7-9 with TRBJ1-4; a possible D gene is TRBD1 (6 bases). The CDR3 length is 14 residues. Between the trimmed V and J ends, which lost 6 bases and 7 bases, there was a span of 15 bases. Germline lookup yields CDR1 SEHNR and CDR2 FQNEAQ (reference sequence). CDR3 DNA sequence: TGTGCCAGCAGTTCAGGGGTGGAGGTTGAAAAACTGTTTTTT. As protein: CASSSGVEVEKLFF.

The rearrangement joins TRBV4-2 to TRBJ1-5, with D hard to call. This CDR3 comprises 15 residues. V lost 0 bases and J 1 base, leaving 7 bases between the germline ends. Germline loops: CDR1 LGHNA, CDR2 YNFKEQ. CDR3 amino acids: CASSQDLKSNQPQHF. The CDR3, as DNA: TGTGCCAGCAGCCAAGATCTGAAGAGCAATCAGCCCCAGCATTTT.

The chain uses TRBV7-2 and TRBJ2-7; 10 bases match TRBD2. Germline CDR1 is SGHTA and CDR2 is FQGNSA. The CDR3 has 15 residues. The V and J ends lost 1 base and 7 bases, in that order; junction bases with no gene match: 7. CDR3 nucleotide sequence: TGTGCCAGCAGCTTAGTACTAGCGGGGAAGAGGGAGCAGTACTTC. Its translation: CASSLVLAGKREQYF.

This rearrangement joins TRBV7-6 to TRBJ2-7; 7 nucleotides agree with TRBD1. The CDR3 is 15 residues long. Germline V gene sequence: CDR1 SGHVS, CDR2 FNYEAQ. Unmatched junction bases numbered 9, after V lost 1 base and J lost 6 bases. The CDR3 is CASSLGVGTALEQYF. The CDR3, as DNA: TGTGCCAGCAGCTTAGGAGTGGGGACAGCGCTCGAGCAGTACTTC.

This chain joins TRBV18 and TRBJ1-5, with 10 bases that match TRBD1. V gave up 3 bases and J gave up 2 bases; unmatched junction bases: 4. There are 16 residues in the CDR3. Looked up from germline, CDR1 is KGHSH and CDR2 is LQKENI. In nucleotides, the CDR3 is TGTGCCAGCTCACCCGACAGGGGGCGAGGCAATCAGCCCCAGCATTTT. As protein: CASSPDRGRGNQPQHF.